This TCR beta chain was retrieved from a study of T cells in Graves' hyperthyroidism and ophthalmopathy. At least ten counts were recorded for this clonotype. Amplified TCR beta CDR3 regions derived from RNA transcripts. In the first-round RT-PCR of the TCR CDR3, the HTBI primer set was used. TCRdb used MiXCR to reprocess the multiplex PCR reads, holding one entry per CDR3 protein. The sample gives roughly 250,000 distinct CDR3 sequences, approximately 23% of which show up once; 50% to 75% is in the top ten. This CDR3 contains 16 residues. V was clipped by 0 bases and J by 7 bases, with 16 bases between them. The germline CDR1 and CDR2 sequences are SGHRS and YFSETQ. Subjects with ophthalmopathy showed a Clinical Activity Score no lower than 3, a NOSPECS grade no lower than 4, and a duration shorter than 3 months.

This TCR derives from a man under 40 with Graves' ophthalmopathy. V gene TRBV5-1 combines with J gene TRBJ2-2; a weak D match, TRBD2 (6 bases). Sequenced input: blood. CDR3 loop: CASSLVRDSSSGELFF. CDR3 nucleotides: TGCGCCAGCAGCTTGGTTCGGGACTCCAGCAGCGGGGAGCTGTTTTTT.